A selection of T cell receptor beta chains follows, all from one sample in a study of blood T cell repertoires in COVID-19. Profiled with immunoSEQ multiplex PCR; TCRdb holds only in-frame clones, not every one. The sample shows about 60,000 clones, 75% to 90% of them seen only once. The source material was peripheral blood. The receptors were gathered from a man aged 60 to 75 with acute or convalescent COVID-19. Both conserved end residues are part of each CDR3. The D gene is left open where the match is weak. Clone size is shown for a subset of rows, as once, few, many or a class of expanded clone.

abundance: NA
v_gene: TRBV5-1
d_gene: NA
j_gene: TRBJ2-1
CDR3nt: TGCGCCAGCAGCGCCCGAGAGGGGGTCTCCTACAATGAGCAGTTCTTC
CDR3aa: CASSAREGVSYNEQFF

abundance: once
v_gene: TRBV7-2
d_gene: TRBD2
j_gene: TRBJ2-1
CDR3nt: TGTGCCAGCAGCCAACTAGCGGGAGAAAGCGCTGAGCAGTTCTTC
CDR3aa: CASSQLAGESAEQFF

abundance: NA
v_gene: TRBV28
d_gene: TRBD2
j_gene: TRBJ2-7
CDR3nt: TGTGCCAGCAGTTGGACTAGCGGGACGGGGGAGCAGTACTTC
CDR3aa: CASSWTSGTGEQYF

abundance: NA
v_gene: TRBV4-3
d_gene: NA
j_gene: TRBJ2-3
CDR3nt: TGCGCCAGCAGCCCCGGACTGGATCTTCCTAGCACAGATACGCAGTATTTT
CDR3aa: CASSPGLDLPSTDTQYF

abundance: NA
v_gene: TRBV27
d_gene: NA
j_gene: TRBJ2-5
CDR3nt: TGTGCCAGCAGTTTATCGTTCAGGGCGGGGGAGACCCAGTACTTC
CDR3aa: CASSLSFRAGETQYF

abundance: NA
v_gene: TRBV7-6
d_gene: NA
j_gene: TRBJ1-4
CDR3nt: TGTGCCACCCGGGGGAATGAAAAACTGTTTTTT
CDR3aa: CATRGNEKLFF

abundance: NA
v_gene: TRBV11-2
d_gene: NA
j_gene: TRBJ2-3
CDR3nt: TGTGCCAGCAGCCCCATGAGTAGCACAGATACGCAGTATTTT
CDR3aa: CASSPMSSTDTQYF

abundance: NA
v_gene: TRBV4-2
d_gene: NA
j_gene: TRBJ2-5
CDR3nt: TGTGCCAGCAGCCAAGATGCGAGGCTGGGGACCCAGTACTTC
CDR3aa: CASSQDARLGTQYF

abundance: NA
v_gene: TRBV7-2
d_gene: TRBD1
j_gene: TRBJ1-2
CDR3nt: TGTGCCAGCAGCCCCGGACAGGGCTATGGCTACACCTTC
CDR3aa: CASSPGQGYGYTF

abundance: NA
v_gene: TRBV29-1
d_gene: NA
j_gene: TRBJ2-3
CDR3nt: TGCAGCGTTGAGGCACAGCTCACAGATACGCAGTATTTT
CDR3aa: CSVEAQLTDTQYF

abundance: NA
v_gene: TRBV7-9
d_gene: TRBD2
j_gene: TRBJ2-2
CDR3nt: TGTGCCAGCAGCTTAGTGGGACTAGCGGGGACCGGGGAGCTGTTTTTT
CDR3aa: CASSLVGLAGTGELFF

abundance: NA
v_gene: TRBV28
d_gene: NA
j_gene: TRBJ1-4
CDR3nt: TGTGCCAGCAGTTTGGGGGGACTGGATGAAAAACTGTTTTTT
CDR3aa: CASSLGGLDEKLFF

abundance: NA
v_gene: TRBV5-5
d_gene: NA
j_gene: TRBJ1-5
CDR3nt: TGTGCCAGCAGCCCCTTAGATACAGGACACAGCAATCAGCCCCAGCATTTT
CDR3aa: CASSPLDTGHSNQPQHF

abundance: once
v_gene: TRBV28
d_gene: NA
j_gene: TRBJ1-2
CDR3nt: TGTGCCAGCAGTTCACTCAACCAGGTGAACTATGGCTACACCTTC
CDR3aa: CASSSLNQVNYGYTF

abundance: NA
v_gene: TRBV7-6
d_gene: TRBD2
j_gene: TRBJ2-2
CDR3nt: TGTGCCAGCACTCCAGACCTAGCGGGAGCCCTTTTCGGGGAGCTGTTTTTT
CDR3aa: CASTPDLAGALFGELFF

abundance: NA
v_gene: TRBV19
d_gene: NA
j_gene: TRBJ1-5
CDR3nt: TGTGCCAGTAGCCGCCAGGGCAATCAGCCCCAGCATTTT
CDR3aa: CASSRQGNQPQHF

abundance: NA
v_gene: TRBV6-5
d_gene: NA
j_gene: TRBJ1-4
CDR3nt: TGTGCCAGCACCTTGAAGTGGGGGGGCGACGAAAAACTGTTTTTT
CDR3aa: CASTLKWGGDEKLFF

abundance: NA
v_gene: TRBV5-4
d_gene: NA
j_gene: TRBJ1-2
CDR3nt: TGTGCCAGCAGCTTGGCTCACACCGAAGGGGATGGCTACACCTTC
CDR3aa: CASSLAHTEGDGYTF